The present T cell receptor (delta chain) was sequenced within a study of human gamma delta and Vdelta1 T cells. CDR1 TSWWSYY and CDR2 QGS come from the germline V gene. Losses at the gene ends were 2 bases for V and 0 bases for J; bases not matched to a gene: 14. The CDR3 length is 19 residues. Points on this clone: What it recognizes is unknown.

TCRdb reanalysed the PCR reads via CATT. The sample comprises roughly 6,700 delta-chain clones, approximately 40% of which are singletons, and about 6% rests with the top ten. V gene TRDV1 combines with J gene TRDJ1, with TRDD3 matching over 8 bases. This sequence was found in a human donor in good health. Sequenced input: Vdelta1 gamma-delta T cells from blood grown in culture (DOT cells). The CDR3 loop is CALGEVFWGIHTDTDKLIF. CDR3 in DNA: TGTGCTCTTGGGGAAGTATTTTGGGGGATTCATACTGACACCGATAAACTCATCTTT.